A single sample gave rise to the 32 T cell receptor beta chains below, sequenced in a study of T cell responses to AZD1222 COVID-19 vaccine. Sequenced by immunoSEQ multiplex PCR; TCRdb stores in-frame clones only, minus some. The sample records 150,000 to 200,000 clones, 85% to 95% being singletons. The sequences come from peripheral blood, collected on day 0 of AZD1222 vaccination. The source is an adult in good health.

The rearrangement uses TRBV12-5 and TRBJ2-3; 10 positions agree with TRBD2. Germline V gene sequence: CDR1 LGHNT, CDR2 FRNRAP. The length of the CDR3 is 16 residues. V gave up 1 base and J gave up 2 bases; unmatched junction bases: 3. The CDR3 loop reads CASGLGLAGITDTQYF. The DNA of the CDR3 is TGTGCTAGTGGTTTGGGACTAGCGGGTATCACAGATACGCAGTATTTT.

This chain links TRBV11-2 with TRBJ1-2; D ambiguous. Trimming pared 2 bases from V and 10 bases from J, leaving 17 bases between. The CDR3 extends over 14 amino acids. CDR1 SGHAT and CDR2 FQNNGV come from the germline V gene. The CDR3 DNA follows: TGTGCCAGCAGCTTATTCAATGGGGATGGGGACTACACCTTC. This sequence encodes CASSLFNGDGDYTF.

The chain is built from TRBV29-1 and TRBJ1-2; D call uncertain. The CDR3 consists of 14 residues. Trimming stripped 2 bases from V and 2 bases from J, with 12 bases between. Germline assignment: CDR1 SQVTM and CDR2 ANQGSEA. The CDR3 nucleotides are TGCAGCGTTGAACGGCGGTTATCCAACTATGGCTACACCTTC. This translates into CSVERRLSNYGYTF.

The chain is built from TRBV27 and TRBJ2-1; 9 bases are a match to TRBD1. V was clipped by 6 bases and J by 8 bases; unmatched bases: 5. Germline CDR1 and CDR2: MNHEY and SMNVEV (reference sequence). The CDR3 contains 13 residues. The CDR3 DNA follows: TGTGCCAGCAGGCTACAGGGGGCCGATGAGCAGTTCTTC. It encodes CASRLQGADEQFF.

The chain is built from TRBV1 and TRBJ1-1. TRBV1 is an annotated pseudogene. The CDR3 is 22 amino acids. The CDR3 protein is CTSSQVFNSGAGDRVTNTEAFF. The CDR3 DNA reads as TGCACCAGCAGCCAAGTATTTAATAGCGGAGCAGGGGACCGAGTAACGAACACTGAAGCTTTCTTT.

The gene calls are TRBV2 and TRBJ1-4, with a possible D match to TRBD1 (6 bases). V was clipped by 6 bases and J by 0 bases, with 20 bases between them. Germline lookup yields CDR1 SNHLY and CDR2 FYNNEI. This CDR3 region has 18 residues. The CDR3, as DNA: TGTGCCAGCAGCCCTAATAGGGGACACACAGCAACTAATGAAAAACTGTTTTTT. This gives the protein CASSPNRGHTATNEKLFF.

Comment on this clone: Additional DNA sequences in this sample encode the identical CDR3. This chain links TRBV18 with TRBJ2-3; D gene ambiguous. This CDR3 has 13 amino acids. Germline V gene sequence: CDR1 KGHSH, CDR2 LQKENI. V was shortened by 0 bases and J by 3 bases, with 4 bases between the two germline ends. CDR3 nucleotides: TGTGCCAGCTCACCACCGGGAACAGATACGCAGTATTTT. Protein product: CASSPPGTDTQYF. Full variable domain (missing parts from reference TRBV18 and TRBJ2-3): NAGVMQNPRHLVRRRGQEARLRCSPMKGHSHVYWYRQLPEEGLKFMVYLQKENIIDESGMPKERFSAEFPKEGPSILRIQQVVRGDSAAYFCASSPPGTDTQYFGPGTRLTVL.

V gene TRBV20-1 combines with J gene TRBJ2-5; D possibly uses TRBD1 or TRBD2 (5 bases each). Trimming shortened V by 3 bases and J by 5 bases, and 13 bases separated the two germline ends. CDR1 DFQATT and CDR2 SNEGSKA come from the germline V gene (reference sequence). This CDR3 has 13 residues. CDR3 coding DNA: TGCAGTGCTAGTCCGGGGAGACAGGAGACCCAGTACTTC. As protein: CSASPGRQETQYF.

The J gene is TRBJ1-6, the V gene TRBV30, with D unclear. Germline V gene lookup returns CDR1 GTSNPN and CDR2 SVGIG (reference sequence). This CDR3 contains 12 residues. The germline V and J ends were trimmed by 0 bases and 13 bases, with 10 bases remaining between them. This chain's CDR3 is CAWSVVAGPLHF. Written as DNA, the CDR3 is TGTGCCTGGAGTGTAGTGGCCGGGCCCCTCCACTTT.

The chain couples TRBV7-2 to TRBJ1-1, with 8 bases that match TRBD1. The CDR3 sequence is 14 residues long. Losses at the gene ends were 5 bases for V and 0 bases for J; bases not matched to a gene: 2. From germline, CDR1 is SGHTA and CDR2 FQGNSA. CDR3 region: CASSATGVNTEAFF. DNA of the CDR3: TGTGCCAGCAGCGCGACAGGGGTGAACACTGAAGCTTTCTTT.

The chain recombines TRBV28 with TRBJ1-1; 9 bases fit TRBD1. This CDR3 has 13 residues. Germline assignment: CDR1 MDHEN and CDR2 SYDVKM. V dropped 5 bases and J dropped 5; count of bases not matched to a gene: 3. The CDR3: CASSPGQGTEAFF. For the CDR3, the DNA is TGTGCCAGCAGTCCAGGACAGGGGACTGAAGCTTTCTTT.

The chain has TRBV5-8 and TRBJ2-5; 11 nucleotides line up with TRBD1. Germline loops: CDR1 SGHTS, CDR2 YDEGEE. The CDR3 covers 14 residues. Trimming removed 4 bases from V and 5 bases from J; junction bases left unmatched: 4. As DNA, the CDR3 is TGTGCCAGCAGCCAGGACAGGGGGCATGAGACCCAGTACTTC. Protein: CASSQDRGHETQYF.

The CDR3 bases are TGTGCCTGGAGCCCGACAGGGGACACTGAAGCTTTCTTT. Its translation is CAWSPTGDTEAFF. The genes are TRBV30 and TRBJ1-1, with 8 bases fitting TRBD1. The germline gives CDR1 GTSNPN, CDR2 SVGIG (reference sequence). CDR3 length: 13 residues. With 3 bases clipped from V and 3 bases from J, the junction kept 3 bases outside the gene matches.

This clone was found once. J is TRBJ2-7 and V is TRBV28; D is ambiguous. The CDR3 has 14 amino acids. V was cut by 8 bases and J by 6 bases, with 20 bases left in between. Germline CDR1 and CDR2: MDHEN and SYDVKM. CDR3: CASPPSRELSEQYF. In DNA form, the CDR3 reads TGTGCCAGCCCACCCTCCCGTGAGCTTTCCGAGCAGTACTTC. The entire variable domain, with the rest obtained from reference TRBV28 and TRBJ2-7, is as follows: DVKVTQSSRYLVKRTGEKVFLECVQDMDHENMFWYRQDPGLGLRLIYFSYDVKMKEKGDIPEGYSVSREKKERFSLILESASTNQTSMYLCASPPSRELSEQYFGPGTRLTVT.

The chain is built from TRBV5-1 and TRBJ2-5, with 7 nucleotides matching TRBD1. Germline CDR1 reads SGHRS; CDR2 reads YFSETQ. This CDR3 comprises 13 residues. V was clipped by 7 bases and J by 5 bases; unmatched bases: 8. CDR3 protein: CASATGNGETQYF. The CDR3 DNA is TGCGCCAGCGCGACAGGGAATGGGGAGACCCAGTACTTC.

The chain uses TRBV27 and TRBJ1-2; a weak D match, TRBD1 (6 bases). Trimming took 8 bases from V and 5 from J, leaving 18 bases between them. Germline assignment: CDR1 MNHEY and CDR2 SMNVEV (reference sequence). This CDR3 has 14 amino acids. CDR3: CASRPGAPYYGYTF. The CDR3 DNA sequence: TGTGCCAGCCGACCAGGGGCCCCATATTATGGCTACACCTTC.

The rearrangement joins TRBV18 to TRBJ1-1; the D is unclear. Trimming cost V 6 bases and J 1 base, with 6 bases left between them. The CDR3 has 12 residues. Germline V gives CDR1 KGHSH, CDR2 LQKENI. The CDR3 here is CASSGTNTEAFF. The CDR3, as DNA: TGTGCCAGCTCTGGTACGAACACTGAAGCTTTCTTT.

The chain has TRBV28 and TRBJ1-2, with 8 bases lining up with TRBD1. In germline, CDR1 is MDHEN, CDR2 SYDVKM. J lost 6 bases, V lost 5 bases, and 8 bases had no gene match. There are 14 residues in the CDR3. The CDR3 sequence is CASSRTGFVHGYTF. CDR3 nucleotide sequence: TGTGCCAGCAGTCGGACAGGGTTTGTACATGGCTACACCTTC.

V gene TRBV4-1 combines with J gene TRBJ2-7; D is unresolved. The germline V gene has CDR1 MGHRA and CDR2 YSYEKL. The length of the CDR3 is 15 residues. V gave up 1 base and J gave up 0 bases, with 10 bases separating them. The CDR3 sequence: CASSQGADLSYEQYF. CDR3 DNA sequence: TGCGCCAGCAGCCAAGGGGCAGACCTCTCCTACGAGCAGTACTTC.

Remarks on this clone: Distinct nucleotide sequences in the sample also encode this CDR3. The V call is TRBV24-1, the J call TRBJ1-5; D is uncertain. The length of the CDR3 is 12 residues. The germline gives CDR1 KGHDR, CDR2 SFDVKD. Deletions cut 2 bases from V and 4 bases from J, with 2 bases between. The CDR3 sequence: CATSDSNQPQHF. CDR3 DNA sequence: TGTGCCACCAGTGATTCTAATCAGCCCCAGCATTTT.

This chain uses TRBV7-2 with TRBJ2-5, with D possibly being TRBD1 (6 bases). Trimming removed 0 bases from V and 3 bases from J, with 14 bases in between. The CDR3 sequence is 16 residues long. Germline CDR1 is SGHTA and CDR2 is FQGNSA. CDR3 in amino acids: CASSLAPDPGEETQYF. Here the CDR3 DNA reads TGTGCCAGCAGCTTAGCGCCCGACCCAGGGGAAGAGACCCAGTACTTC.

This sequence joins TRBV6-5 and TRBJ1-2, with D possibly matching TRBD1 (5 bases). V lost 4 bases and J 8 bases, leaving 11 bases between the germline ends. The CDR3 covers 12 residues. Looked up from germline, CDR1 is MNHEY and CDR2 is SVGAGI. The CDR3 DNA follows: TGTGCCAGCAGTTCCAGGGCAGAGGGCTACACCTTC. This encodes CASSSRAEGYTF.

The chain couples TRBV4-1 to TRBJ1-1; possibly TRBD1 for D (5 bases). Germline V lookup: CDR1 MGHRA, CDR2 YSYEKL. The CDR3 is 16 residues long. V lost 3 bases, J lost 0 bases, and 14 bases lay in between. The CDR3 protein is CASSQSTGLMNTEAFF. The CDR3, as DNA: TGCGCCAGCAGCCAGAGTACAGGTCTTATGAACACTGAAGCTTTCTTT.

This rearrangement joins TRBV2 to TRBJ2-7; TRBD1 agrees at 7 bases. The junction had 3 bases not matched to a gene; V was cut back by 3 bases and J by 4 bases. Germline V gene lookup returns CDR1 SNHLY and CDR2 FYNNEI. CDR3 size: 13 residues. The CDR3 spells CASSDGTVYEQYF. CDR3 in DNA: TGTGCCAGCAGTGACGGGACAGTTTACGAGCAGTACTTC. Combining the CDR3 with reference TRBV2 and TRBJ2-7 gives the whole variable domain EPEVTQTPSHQVTQMGQEVILRCVPISNHLYFYWYRQILGQKVEFLVSFYNNEISEKSEIFDDQFSVERPDGSNFTLKIRSTKLEDSAMYFCASSDGTVYEQYFGPGTRLTVT.

The V gene is TRBV12-3 or TRBV12-4, the J gene TRBJ2-3; D remains ambiguous. Trimming took off 7 bases at V and 4 bases at J, with 12 bases between the two ends. The CDR3 is made up of 13 amino acids. The CDR3 bases are TGTGCCAGCATCTCCTCCTACTCAGATACGCAGTATTTT. This codes for CASISSYSDTQYF.

The rearrangement links TRBV3-1 (or the pseudogene TRBV3-2) to TRBJ1-2, with 8 nucleotides matching TRBD1. CDR1 and CDR2 (germline): LGHDT, YNNKEL (reference sequence). The J segment lost 4 bases and the V segment lost 3 bases, leaving 4 bases of the junction unmatched. The CDR3 is 14 residues long. CDR3 DNA: TGTGCCAGCAGCCACGGAGGGACAGGCTATGGCTACACCTTC. Its translation is CASSHGGTGYGYTF.

V is TRBV7-6 and J is TRBJ1-3, with D uncertain. The CDR3 runs 16 residues. Trimming removed 0 bases from V and 0 bases from J, with 9 bases in between. Germline V lookup: CDR1 SGHVS, CDR2 FNYEAQ. CDR3 protein: CASSLAQSLSGNTIYF. In DNA form, the CDR3 reads TGTGCCAGCAGCTTAGCCCAATCCCTCTCTGGAAACACCATATATTTT. Complete variable domain (other parts from reference TRBV7-6 and TRBJ1-3): GAGVSQSPRYKVTKRGQDVALRCDPISGHVSLYWYRQALGQGPEFLTYFNYEAQQDKSGLPNDRFSAERPEGSISTLTIQRTEQRDSAMYRCASSLAQSLSGNTIYFGEGSWLTVV.

The chain combines TRBV7-9 with TRBJ1-4, with D unresolved. From germline, CDR1 is SEHNR and CDR2 FQNEAQ (reference sequence). V lost 2 bases to trimming and J lost 7 bases, with 11 bases between them. CDR3 size: 14 residues. CDR3 DNA: TGTGCCAGCAGCTTACGTCACTCGGGTGAAAAACTGTTTTTT. It yields the protein CASSLRHSGEKLFF.

The chain uses TRBV7-9 and TRBJ1-4, with D possibly being TRBD1 (5 bases). V shed 1 base and J shed 10 bases, with 7 bases lying between them. Germline V gene sequence: CDR1 SEHNR, CDR2 FQNEAQ (reference sequence). The CDR3 runs 12 residues. This CDR3 is CASSLGGSKLFF. The CDR3 DNA reads TGTGCCAGCAGCTTAGGGGGGTCAAAACTGTTTTTT.

The chain combines TRBV4-3 with TRBJ1-4; D not certain. The germline gives CDR1 LGHNA, CDR2 YSLEER. V was shortened by 0 bases and J by 14 bases, with 10 bases between the two germline ends. The CDR3 consists of 12 residues. This CDR3 is CASSQDKRVLFF. CDR3 sequence (DNA): TGCGCCAGCAGCCAAGATAAACGAGTGCTGTTTTTT.

Concerning this clone: Other DNA sequences in the same sample also yield this CDR3. V gene TRBV24-1 combines with J gene TRBJ1-2, with D unclear. Germline assignment: CDR1 KGHDR and CDR2 SFDVKD. V was shortened by 3 bases and J by 4 bases, with 5 bases between the two germline ends. The CDR3 is made up of 12 amino acids. This CDR3 is CATSDPLYGYTF. The DNA of the CDR3 is TGTGCCACCAGTGATCCTCTCTATGGCTACACCTTC.

This clone has a handful of counts. This chain joins TRBV5-1 and TRBJ2-2; D not certain. The CDR3 contains 15 residues. V was clipped by 6 bases and J by 5 bases, with 17 bases between them. Germline-derived CDR1 and CDR2 are SGHRS and YFSETQ. The CDR3 nucleotides read TGCGCCAGCACCCCGTCTAACCTTTTGACCGGGGAGCTGTTTTTT. Translation gives CASTPSNLLTGELFF. Looking up the rest from reference TRBV5-1 and TRBJ2-2 gives the full variable domain: KAGVTQTPRYLIKTRGQQVTLSCSPISGHRSVSWYQQTPGQGLQFLFEYFSETQRNKGNFPGRFSGRQFSNSRSEMNVSTLELGDSALYLCASTPSNLLTGELFFGEGSRLTVL.